Listed here are 12 T cell receptor beta chains from one sample, sequenced in a study of CD8 T cells in ankylosing spondylitis. Findings and caveats of the study: A TCR beta motif made of fewer than ten highly homologous variants seemed typical of ankylosing spondylitis blood.

Their cognate antigens are unknown. TCRdb called the 5' RACE reads again in MiXCR, with one record for every CDR3 protein. The table lists 350,000 to 450,000 distinct CDR3 sequences, approximately 26% of them singletons. Sequencing input: blood, either unsorted or a sorted T cell fraction (not recorded which). Receptors were obtained from a male donor with ankylosing spondylitis.

J is TRBJ2-3 and V is TRBV5-1, with TRBD2 matching 9 bases. The germline V gene has CDR1 SGHRS and CDR2 YFSETQ. V trimming: 2 bases; J trimming: 5 bases; junction bases outside the gene matches: 9. The length of the CDR3 is 16 residues. The CDR3 loop is CASSFLLAGQGDTQYF. The CDR3 bases are TGCGCCAGCAGCTTTCTACTAGCGGGTCAGGGAGATACGCAGTATTTT.

V is TRBV9 and J is TRBJ2-3; no definite D call. The germline CDR1 and CDR2 sequences are SGDLS and YYNGEE. V dropped 0 bases and J dropped 0 bases, with 11 bases sitting between them. This CDR3 is 16 amino acids long. The CDR3, as DNA: TGTGCCAGCAGCGTAGGGTCAGCGACTAGCACAGATACGCAGTATTTT. Translating gives CASSVGSATSTDTQYF.

This clonotype has more than one count but fewer than ten. The rearrangement joins TRBV7-9 to TRBJ2-1; D gene ambiguous. The CDR3 sequence is 13 residues long. Germline CDR1 reads SEHNR; CDR2 reads FQNEAQ (reference sequence). The V end was cut by 6 bases, the J end by 0 bases, with 6 bases between. CDR3 coding DNA: TGTGCCAGCAGGAAGGGCTCCTACAATGAGCAGTTCTTC. As protein: CASRKGSYNEQFF.

V gene TRBV7-9 combines with J gene TRBJ1-1; 7 positions match TRBD1. Germline CDR1 is SEHNR and CDR2 is FQNEAQ (reference sequence). The CDR3 extends over 17 amino acids. The ends lost 3 bases at V and 4 bases at J; junction bases unmatched: 14. In DNA, the CDR3 is TGTGCCAGCAGCTTGGGCCTAGACAGGGTTGGGGGCACTGAAGCTTTCTTT. Amino acids: CASSLGLDRVGGTEAFF.

This clonotype was seen at least ten times. The chain carries TRBV12-3 or TRBV12-4 and TRBJ2-5; 7 nucleotides align to TRBD2. The CDR3 runs to 13 residues. Trimming removed 4 bases from V and 5 bases from J; junction bases left unmatched: 4. CDR3 loop: CASSWGGEETQYF. Here the CDR3 DNA reads TGTGCCAGCAGTTGGGGAGGGGAGGAGACCCAGTACTTC.

The chain couples TRBV7-6 to TRBJ2-7; 8 bases align to TRBD1. The CDR3 length is 15 residues. The germline CDR1 and CDR2 sequences are SGHVS and FNYEAQ. Trimming at V came to 6 bases and at J to 3 bases, leaving 10 bases not matched to a gene. The CDR3 spells CASSQPGTGGYEQYF. CDR3 in DNA: TGTGCCAGCAGTCAACCCGGGACAGGAGGCTACGAGCAGTACTTC. Supplemented by reference TRBV7-6 and TRBJ2-7, the full variable domain reads GAGVSQSPRYKVTKRGQDVALRCDPISGHVSLYWYRQALGQGPEFLTYFNYEAQQDKSGLPNDRFSAERPEGSISTLTIQRTEQRDSAMYRCASSQPGTGGYEQYFGPGTRLTVT.

This clonotype was counted only a few times. The chain carries TRBV10-2 and TRBJ2-1; TRBD1 matches 9 bases. CDR3 length equals 15 residues. V was pared by 10 bases and J by 4 bases, with 11 bases of the junction left unmatched. Germline loops: CDR1 WSHSY, CDR2 SAAADI. The CDR3, as DNA: TGCGCCACCGAGACATCGGGACAGGGATACAATGAGCAGTTCTTC. Amino acid sequence: CATETSGQGYNEQFF.

V and J are TRBV11-2 and TRBJ2-7; TRBD1 aligns across 10 bases. The CDR3 length is 14 residues. The V gene's germline CDR1 is SGHAT and CDR2 FQNNGV. V was pared by 5 bases and J by 4 bases, with 5 bases of the junction left unmatched. The CDR3 protein is CASSPGTGEYEQYF. In DNA form, the CDR3 reads TGTGCCAGCAGCCCAGGGACAGGGGAATACGAGCAGTACTTC.

The V gene is TRBV5-5, the J gene TRBJ1-2, with D unclear. The ends were cut back, 0 bases at V and 6 bases at J, with 12 bases in the middle. Per the germline V gene, CDR1 is SGHKS and CDR2 is YYEKEE (reference sequence). This CDR3 spans 14 amino acids. DNA of the CDR3: TGTGCCAGCAGCTTGGTGTTCGGGGAGGATGGCTACACCTTC. It yields the protein CASSLVFGEDGYTF.

The chain links TRBV11-3 to TRBJ2-1, with 8 nucleotides matching TRBD2. This CDR3 is built from 15 residues. J was trimmed by 10 bases and V by 2 bases; bases with no gene match: 10. Germline V CDR1 and CDR2: SGHNT, YENEEA. Here the CDR3 DNA reads TGTGCCAGCAGCTTACGGCTAGCGGGCGCTCCGGAGCAGTTCTTC. It translates to CASSLRLAGAPEQFF.

This clonotype has only a few counts. The CDR3 region has the DNA TGTGCCAGCAGCCAAGACGGCGGGAGCAGGGTCCAGTACTTC. Protein: CASSQDGGSRVQYF. The chain combines TRBV4-2 with TRBJ2-5, with TRBD2 identical over 7 bases. J gave up 10 bases and V 0 bases, and 8 bases lay outside the gene matches. Germline-derived CDR1 and CDR2 are LGHNA and YNFKEQ. The CDR3 is 14 residues long.

Many counts were recorded for this clonotype. V gene TRBV20-1 combines with J gene TRBJ2-7; D is perhaps TRBD2 (7 bases). V lost 6 bases and J 3 bases, leaving 21 bases between the germline ends. The CDR3 extends over 15 amino acids. CDR1 and CDR2 from the germline V gene are DFQATT and SNEGSKA (reference sequence). The CDR3 DNA reads TGCAGTGCGCCTACCACAGGGAGGGAGGACTACGAGCAGTACTTC. Translated: CSAPTTGREDYEQYF.